This T cell receptor beta chain was observed in a study of T-cell memory formation after mild COVID-19. Study details: There were largely donor-specific TCR clusters. Study outcomes and limitations: CD4+ clones that contracted lay mainly in CM and EM; CD8+ ones lay in EMRA. Contracting clones, day 15 to 85, had balanced CD4/CD8, and later expanders favored CD4+.

Trimming stripped 4 bases from V and 0 bases from J, with 8 bases between. This CDR3 is built from 13 residues. Germline V gene sequence: CDR1 SGHRS, CDR2 YFSETQ. For this clonotype: What it binds is unknown.

Constant-segment-primed 5'RACE gave TCR alpha and TCR beta cDNA libraries with sample barcodes and UMIs. TCRdb ran MiXCR on the 5' RACE reads and lists one entry per CDR3 protein. The sample lists around 470,000 distinct CDR3 sequences, 15% to 25% occurring once. This receptor was obtained from an adult woman who had mild COVID-19 (a few samples of this study predate the infection). Cell type and time point are not known. The rearrangement uses TRBV5-1 and TRBJ2-7; D gene unclear. Sequencing input: PBMCs or a T cell subset sorted from them (not recorded which). CDR3 protein: CASSATSSYEQYF. The CDR3 DNA sequence: TGCGCCAGCAGCGCGACAAGCTCCTACGAGCAGTACTTC.